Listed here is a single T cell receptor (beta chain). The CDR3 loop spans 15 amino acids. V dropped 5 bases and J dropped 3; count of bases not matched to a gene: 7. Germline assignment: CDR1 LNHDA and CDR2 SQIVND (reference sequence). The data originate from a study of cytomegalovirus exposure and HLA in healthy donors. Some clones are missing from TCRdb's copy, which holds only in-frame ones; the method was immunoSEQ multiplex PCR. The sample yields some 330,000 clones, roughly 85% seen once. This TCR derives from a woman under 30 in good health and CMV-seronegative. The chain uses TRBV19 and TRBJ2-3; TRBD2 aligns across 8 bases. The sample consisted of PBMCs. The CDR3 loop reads CASSVSGSGTDTQYF. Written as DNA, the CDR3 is TGTGCCAGTAGTGTAAGCGGGAGTGGTACAGATACGCAGTATTTT. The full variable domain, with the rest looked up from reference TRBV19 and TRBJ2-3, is DGGITQSPKYLFRKEGQNVTLSCEQNLNHDAMYWYRQDPGQGLRLIYYSQIVNDFQKGDIAEGYSVSREKKESFPLTVTSAQKNPTAFYLCASSVSGSGTDTQYFGPGTRLTVL.